Listed below are T cell receptor beta chains from one sample, sequenced in a study of CD8 T cells in Susac syndrome. TCRdb recomputed calls from the immunoSEQ multiplex PCR reads with MiXCR, one row per CDR3 protein. The table includes some 130,000 distinct CDR3 sequences, 95% detected once. Sequencing used CD8+ T cells from PBMCs. All receptors come from a human donor with Susac syndrome. The conserved cysteine and the conserved F or W are not part of the CDR3 here.

j_call,v_call,cdr3_aa
TRBJ2-1,TRBV12-5,ASGPSWPNEQF
TRBJ2-1,TRBV9,ASSQGGGTSVYNEQF
TRBJ2-6,TRBV5-6,ASSLSPAGANVLT
TRBJ2-3,TRBV30,AWSVRWGSRDKASTDTQY
TRBJ1-2,TRBV12-3/TRBV12-4,ASSYTKGILEST
TRBJ2-7,TRBV13,ASSPSFPSYEQY
TRBJ2-5,TRBV6-6,ASWAVGQGETQY
TRBJ2-7,TRBV20-1,SARDPEGAYEQY
TRBJ2-2,TRBV6-5,ASSYSASGATGELF
TRBJ1-5,TRBV4-1,ASSQRQGSNQPQH
TRBJ2-3,TRBV28,ASSYLREVGDTQY
TRBJ2-1,TRBV7-9,ASSLRRVAYNEQF
TRBJ2-7,TRBV20-1,SARDRGYEQY
TRBJ2-7,TRBV5-1,ASSDRGTSYEQY
TRBJ2-7,TRBV12-3/TRBV12-4,ASRPGSSYEQY
TRBJ2-2,TRBV9,ASFGLAGSPNTGELF
TRBJ1-1,TRBV30,AWGTSGQPNTEAF
TRBJ2-5,TRBV27,ASSTGSIKVREETQY
TRBJ2-6,TRBV6-4,ASSDSYSGANVLT
TRBJ2-2,TRBV2,AIRGRTGELF
TRBJ1-2,TRBV12-3/TRBV12-4,ASSFGGRGDYGYT
TRBJ2-3,TRBV10-2,ASSESRSDTQY
TRBJ2-4,TRBV10-3,AISESNSLGQLAKNIQY
TRBJ2-7,TRBV9,ASSWRGSRYYEQY
TRBJ2-1,TRBV11-2,ASSRSTPGHEQF
TRBJ2-2,TRBV9,ASSRTTTSGTNTGELF